This T cell receptor (beta chain) was captured in a study of CD8 T cell repertoires and HIV-1 epitope variants. The method was immunoSEQ multiplex PCR; TCRdb's version includes in-frame clones alone and lacks a portion of them. Among 80,000 to 95,000 clones listed, roughly four fifths were seen once. Germline assignment: CDR1 MGHDK and CDR2 SYGVNS. V shed 4 bases and J 3 bases; nucleotides not matched to a gene: 17. This CDR3 region has 18 residues. The source material was uncultured baseline CD8+ T cells from peripheral blood mononuclear cells (PBMCs). V and J are TRBV25-1 and TRBJ1-2; 7 bases fit TRBD1. This TCR was sampled from a male donor with HIV. In nucleotides, the CDR3 is TGTGCCAGCAGTGGCCCAGGGGGAAGTCTAGCTATGGACTATGGCTACACCTTC. This translates into CASSGPGGSLAMDYGYTF.